The 9 T cell receptor beta chains below come from one sample, sequenced in a study of blood T cell repertoires in COVID-19. The assay was immunoSEQ multiplex PCR, and TCRdb's table has in-frame clones only and misses some. The sample has 95,000 or so clones, 81% seen once. Sequencing was performed on peripheral blood. The source of these receptors is a man aged 80 or over with active or convalescent COVID-19.

This chain connects TRBV28 to TRBJ1-2; TRBD1 might be the D (5 bases). Germline-derived CDR1 and CDR2 are MDHEN and SYDVKM. The CDR3 spans 11 residues. Trimming shortened V by 6 bases and J by 8 bases, and 10 bases separated the two germline ends. The DNA for the CDR3 is TGTGCCAGCAGGGCTCAGGGAGGCTACACCTTC. Encoded protein: CASRAQGGYTF.

This clone was counted between two and nine times. The chain carries TRBV24-1 and TRBJ2-5; the match to TRBD1 covers 7 bases. Trimming at V came to 7 bases and at J to 1 base, leaving 2 bases not matched to a gene. The germline V gene has CDR1 KGHDR and CDR2 SFDVKD. CDR3 size: 13 residues. The DNA of the CDR3 is TGTGCCACCAGGAGGGGGCCCCAAGAGACCCAGTACTTC. It translates to CATRRGPQETQYF.

A single count supports this clone. The chain carries TRBV2 and TRBJ1-1; D gene uncertain. V shed 7 bases and J shed 11 bases, with 14 bases lying between them. This CDR3 spans 11 amino acids. Germline V gene sequence: CDR1 SNHLY, CDR2 FYNNEI. The CDR3 reads CASTGGYEAFF. The CDR3 nucleotides read TGTGCCAGCACCGGAGGGTACGAGGCTTTCTTT.

The count of this clone is one. V usage is TRBV9 and J usage is TRBJ1-3; 7 nucleotides agree with TRBD1. The V gene end was trimmed by 2 bases and the J gene end by 3 bases; junction bases not matched to a gene: 5. The CDR3 sequence is 15 residues long. Germline V gene sequence: CDR1 SGDLS, CDR2 YYNGEE. The CDR3 DNA is TGTGCCAGCAGCGTTGAGGGGGCGTATGGAAACACCATATATTTT. Translating gives CASSVEGAYGNTIYF. Full variable domain (remainder filled in from reference TRBV9 and TRBJ1-3): DSGVTQTPKHLITATGQRVTLRCSPRSGDLSVYWYQQSLDQGLQFLIQYYNGEERAKGNILERFSAQQFPDLHSELNLSSLELGDSALYFCASSVEGAYGNTIYFGEGSWLTVV.

The gene calls are TRBV2 and TRBJ2-5; D gene ambiguous. Looked up from germline, CDR1 is SNHLY and CDR2 is FYNNEI. The CDR3 loop spans 13 amino acids. The V and J ends lost 4 bases and 5 bases respectively, with 11 bases between them. CDR3 protein: CASSVRWAETQYF. CDR3 sequence (DNA): TGTGCCAGCAGTGTCCGGTGGGCGGAGACCCAGTACTTC.

The rearrangement joins TRBV19 to TRBJ1-2; TRBD1 matches 8 bases. Germline trimming cut 3 bases from V and 0 bases from J; bases unmatched to any gene: 6. Per germline, CDR1 LNHDA and CDR2 SQIVND (reference sequence). This CDR3 is built from 16 residues. CDR3 sequence (DNA): TGTGCCAGTAGTATTCCCCGACAGGGGTCTAACTATGGCTACACCTTC. Amino acids: CASSIPRQGSNYGYTF.

This chain links TRBV3-1 (or the pseudogene TRBV3-2) with TRBJ2-5; the match to TRBD2 covers 10 bases. V lost 4 bases and J lost 5; bases outside the gene matches: 7. Per germline, CDR1 LGHDT and CDR2 YNNKEL (reference sequence). CDR3 length: 15 amino acids. Here the CDR3 reads CASSPSGGALETQYF. In nucleotides, the CDR3 is TGTGCCAGCAGCCCCAGCGGGGGGGCCTTGGAGACCCAGTACTTC.

The chain carries TRBV7-9 and TRBJ2-7; 7 bases map to TRBD2. Germline trimming cut 5 bases from V and 1 base from J; bases unmatched to any gene: 8. This CDR3 has 15 residues. Germline CDR1 and CDR2: SEHNR and FQNEAQ (reference sequence). The CDR3 region is CASSQVAGLSYEQYF. For the CDR3, the DNA is TGTGCCAGCAGCCAAGTAGCGGGTTTGTCCTACGAGCAGTACTTC.

V gene TRBV3-1 (or the pseudogene TRBV3-2) combines with J gene TRBJ2-5, with 8 bases matching TRBD1. The CDR3 extends over 15 amino acids. The germline CDR1 and CDR2 sequences are LGHDT and YNNKEL (reference sequence). V shed 3 bases and J 3 bases; nucleotides not matched to a gene: 6. The CDR3 here is CASSQEDRVEETQYF. CDR3 sequence (DNA): TGTGCCAGCAGCCAGGAGGACAGGGTGGAAGAGACCCAGTACTTC.